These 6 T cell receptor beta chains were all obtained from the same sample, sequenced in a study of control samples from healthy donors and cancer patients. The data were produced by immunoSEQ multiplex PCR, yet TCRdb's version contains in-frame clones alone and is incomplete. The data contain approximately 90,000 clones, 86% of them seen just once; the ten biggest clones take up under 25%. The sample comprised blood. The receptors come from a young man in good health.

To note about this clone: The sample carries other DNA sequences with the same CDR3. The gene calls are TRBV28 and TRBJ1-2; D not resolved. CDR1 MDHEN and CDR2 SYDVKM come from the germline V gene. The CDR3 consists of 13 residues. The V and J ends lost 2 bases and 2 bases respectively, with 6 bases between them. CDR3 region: CASSLGLNYGYTF. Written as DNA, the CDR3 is TGTGCCAGCAGTTTAGGACTGAACTATGGCTACACCTTC.

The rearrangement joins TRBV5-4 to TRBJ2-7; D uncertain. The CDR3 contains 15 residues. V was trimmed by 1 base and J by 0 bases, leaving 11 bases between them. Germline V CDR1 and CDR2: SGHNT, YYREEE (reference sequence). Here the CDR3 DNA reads TGTGCCAGCAGCTTGTATTCCGATAACTCCTACGAGCAGTACTTC. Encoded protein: CASSLYSDNSYEQYF. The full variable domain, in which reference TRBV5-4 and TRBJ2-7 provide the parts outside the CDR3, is ETGVTQSPTHLIKTRGQQVTLRCSSQSGHNTVSWYQQALGQGPQFIFQYYREEENGRGNFPPRFSGLQFPNYSSELNVNALELDDSALYLCASSLYSDNSYEQYFGPGTRLTVT.

The CDR3 region is CASSLGWAGNTIYF. In DNA form, the CDR3 reads TGTGCCAGCAGCTTAGGATGGGCTGGAAACACCATATATTTT. The chain has TRBV7-2 and TRBJ1-3; no definite D call. Looked up from germline, CDR1 is SGHTA and CDR2 is FQGNSA. Trimming left V 1 base short and J 2 bases short, with 6 bases between. CDR3 length: 14 amino acids.

CDR3 bases: TGTGCCAGTAGCAGTAGCGGGGGGCACTACAATGAGCAGTTCTTC. The encoded protein is CASSSSGGHYNEQFF. V usage is TRBV19 and J usage is TRBJ2-1; TRBD2 aligns across 10 bases. Trimming removed 6 bases from V and 3 bases from J; junction bases left unmatched: 5. Germline CDR1 LNHDA, CDR2 SQIVND (reference sequence). The CDR3 has 15 amino acids.

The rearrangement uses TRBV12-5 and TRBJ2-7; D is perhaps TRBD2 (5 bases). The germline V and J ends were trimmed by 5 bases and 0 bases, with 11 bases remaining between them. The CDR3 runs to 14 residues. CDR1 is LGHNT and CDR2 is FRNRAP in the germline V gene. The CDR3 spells CASGLSGVSYEQYF. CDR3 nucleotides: TGTGCTAGTGGTCTCTCCGGGGTCTCCTACGAGCAGTACTTC.

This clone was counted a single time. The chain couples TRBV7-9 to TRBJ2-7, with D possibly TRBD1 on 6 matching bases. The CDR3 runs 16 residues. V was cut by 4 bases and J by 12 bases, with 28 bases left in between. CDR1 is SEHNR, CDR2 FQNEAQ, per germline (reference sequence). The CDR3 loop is CASSYSDRYFLIWGYV. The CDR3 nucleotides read TGTGCCAGCAGCTATTCCGACAGGTACTTTCTCATATGGGGGTACGTC.